These 30 T cell receptor beta chains came from one sample sequenced in a study of blood T cell repertoires in COVID-19. The data were produced by immunoSEQ multiplex PCR, yet TCRdb's version contains in-frame clones alone and is incomplete. This table has about 240,000 clones, about 87% appearing once. Sample: PBMCs or T cells enriched from blood (not recorded which). These receptors came from a woman aged 25-40 years with acute COVID-19.

J is TRBJ1-4 and V is TRBV7-9; 7 bases are shared with TRBD1. J lost 1 base, V lost 8 bases, and 13 bases had no gene match. The CDR3 contains 17 residues. Germline-derived CDR1 and CDR2 are SEHNR and FQNEAQ (reference sequence). The CDR3 DNA reads TGTGCCAGCGTTGATTCTGCAGGGGGAGGAACTAATGAAAAACTGTTTTTT. It specifies CASVDSAGGGTNEKLFF.

This clone was found once. This chain uses TRBV11-2 with TRBJ1-1, with 9 bases matching TRBD1. The V segment lost 3 bases and the J segment 6 bases; nucleotides outside the gene matches: 17. CDR1 SGHAT and CDR2 FQNNGV come from the germline V gene. The CDR3 has 18 residues. CDR3 sequence reads: CASSFVKGNRGRRPEAFF. CDR3 coding DNA: TGTGCCAGCAGCTTCGTTAAGGGAAACAGGGGGCGCAGACCTGAAGCTTTCTTT.

This rearrangement joins TRBV7-9 to TRBJ2-7; TRBD1 matches at 11 bases. The CDR3 is 17 amino acids. V shed 5 bases, J shed 5 bases, and the junction held 14 bases outside the gene matches. Germline V CDR1 and CDR2: SEHNR, FQNEAQ (reference sequence). DNA of the CDR3: TGTGCCAGCAGCACCACCGGGGGACAGGGGGTAGAGAACGAGCAGTACTTC. Translation: CASSTTGGQGVENEQYF.

The chain has TRBV11-2 and TRBJ1-1; unclear D gene. Trimming took 1 base from V and 1 from J, leaving 7 bases between them. CDR3 size: 14 residues. Germline V gene lookup returns CDR1 SGHAT and CDR2 FQNNGV. CDR3 nucleotides: TGTGCCAGCAGCTTAGTCCAGTCGAACACTGAAGCTTTCTTT. It codes for CASSLVQSNTEAFF.

The J gene is TRBJ1-4, the V gene TRBV11-2; TRBD1 aligns across 8 bases. V lost 5 bases and J lost 5; bases outside the gene matches: 7. Per germline, CDR1 SGHAT and CDR2 FQNNGV. This CDR3 spans 15 amino acids. CDR3 coding DNA: TGTGCCAGCAGCCTACAACAGGGGGAAAATGAAAAACTGTTTTTT. Its translation: CASSLQQGENEKLFF. Full variable domain (rest looked up from reference TRBV11-2 and TRBJ1-4): EAGVAQSPRYKIIEKRQSVAFWCNPISGHATLYWYQQILGQGPKLLIQFQNNGVVDDSQLPKDRFSAERLKGVDSTLKIQPAKLEDSAVYLCASSLQQGENEKLFFGSGTQLSVL.

This clone appeared once. The chain combines TRBV14 with TRBJ2-7; D is perhaps TRBD1 (5 bases). Trimming removed 4 bases at V and 0 bases at J, with 7 bases between. The CDR3 covers 13 residues. CDR1 and CDR2 from the germline V gene are SGHDN and FVKESK. CDR3: CASSRGHSYEQYF. CDR3 DNA sequence: TGTGCCAGCAGCCGGGGCCACTCCTACGAGCAGTACTTC.

The V and J genes are TRBV10-1 and TRBJ2-2, with 7 bases matching TRBD1. V dropped 5 bases and J dropped 1; count of bases not matched to a gene: 10. This CDR3 region has 17 residues. Germline-derived CDR1 and CDR2 are WNHNN and SYGVQD (reference sequence). CDR3 protein: CASSPSGTDENTGELFF. Written as DNA, the CDR3 is TGCGCCAGCAGTCCTTCCGGGACAGATGAGAACACCGGGGAGCTGTTTTTT.

The genes are TRBV27 and TRBJ1-5; TRBD1 might be the D (5 bases). V gave up 2 bases and J gave up 5 bases, with 10 bases separating them. Germline V gene sequence: CDR1 MNHEY, CDR2 SMNVEV (reference sequence). This CDR3 has 14 amino acids. The chain's CDR3 is CASSLGGDHQPQHF. In nucleotides, the CDR3 is TGTGCCAGCAGTTTAGGGGGGGATCATCAGCCCCAGCATTTT.

There are a few counts of this clone. The chain employs TRBV7-6 and TRBJ1-1; tentative D call: TRBD1 (5 bases). Germline-derived CDR1 and CDR2 are SGHVS and FNYEAQ. The CDR3 contains 15 residues. V was pared by 1 base and J by 8 bases, with 17 bases between. CDR3 amino acids: CASSLVGGSSGEAFF. In DNA, the CDR3 is TGTGCCAGCAGCTTAGTCGGGGGTTCGAGCGGGGAAGCTTTCTTT.

This chain connects TRBV7-9 to TRBJ2-3; 7 bases are shared with TRBD2. The CDR3 length is 17 residues. Germline assignment: CDR1 SEHNR and CDR2 FQNEAQ (reference sequence). V shed 5 bases, J shed 2 bases, and the junction held 13 bases outside the gene matches. This chain's CDR3 is CASSKGRGFSITDTQYF. CDR3 DNA: TGTGCCAGCAGCAAAGGGCGGGGGTTCTCTATCACAGATACGCAGTATTTT.

This chain joins TRBV5-1 and TRBJ2-3; D gene uncertain. The CDR3 consists of 10 residues. V lost 4 bases and J lost 10, with 7 bases in between. CDR1 and CDR2 from the germline V gene are SGHRS and YFSETQ. The CDR3 is CASSGPPQYF. DNA for the CDR3: TGCGCCAGCAGCGGCCCCCCGCAGTATTTT. The entire variable domain, with the rest obtained from reference TRBV5-1 and TRBJ2-3, is as follows: KAGVTQTPRYLIKTRGQQVTLSCSPISGHRSVSWYQQTPGQGLQFLFEYFSETQRNKGNFPGRFSGRQFSNSRSEMNVSTLELGDSALYLCASSGPPQYFGPGTRLTVL.

V and J are TRBV29-1 and TRBJ1-2; a weak D match, TRBD1 (6 bases). The CDR3 sequence is 13 residues long. CDR1 is SQVTM, CDR2 ANQGSEA, per germline. V dropped 3 bases and J dropped 0 bases, with 8 bases sitting between them. The CDR3 nucleotides are TGCAGCGTTGACGGACAGACTAACTATGGCTACACCTTC. This sequence encodes CSVDGQTNYGYTF.

The J gene is TRBJ2-3, the V gene TRBV2; 9 bases agree with TRBD2. The CDR3 length is 16 residues. CDR1 is SNHLY, CDR2 FYNNEI, per germline. The junction had 2 bases not matched to a gene; V was cut back by 0 bases and J by 1 base. This CDR3 reads CASSEAKRGGTDTQYF. In DNA form, the CDR3 reads TGTGCCAGCAGTGAAGCGAAGCGGGGGGGCACAGATACGCAGTATTTT.

The rearrangement joins TRBV7-2 to TRBJ1-2, with 7 positions matching TRBD1. Trimming cost V 1 base and J 8 bases; bases outside gene matches: 7. In germline, CDR1 is SGHTA, CDR2 FQGNSA. The CDR3 sequence is 14 residues long. CDR3 residues: CASSLGGGVRGYTF. CDR3 nucleotides: TGTGCCAGCAGCTTAGGAGGGGGCGTCAGAGGCTACACCTTC.

DNA of the CDR3: TGCGCCAGCAGCCCGAGGAGGGGAGCGGCTAATGAAAAACTGTTTTTT. It codes for CASSPRRGAANEKLFF. This chain uses TRBV5-1 with TRBJ1-4, with D possibly being TRBD1 (5 bases). Between the trimmed V and J ends, which lost 4 bases and 3 bases, there was a span of 16 bases. The length of the CDR3 is 16 residues. Germline assignment: CDR1 SGHRS and CDR2 YFSETQ.

Many counts were recorded for this clone. The genes are TRBV6-5 and TRBJ1-2; 7 bases map to TRBD1. The CDR3 loop spans 14 amino acids. V gave up 4 bases and J gave up 2 bases; unmatched junction bases: 4. CDR1 and CDR2 (germline): MNHEY, SVGAGI. The CDR3 loop reads CASSWDRTNYGYTF. The CDR3 coding sequence is TGTGCCAGCAGTTGGGACAGAACGAACTATGGCTACACCTTC.

The rearrangement uses TRBV12-3 or TRBV12-4 and TRBJ2-3; D may be TRBD2 (6 bases). This CDR3 has 12 amino acids. Trimming pared 2 bases from V and 9 bases from J, leaving 9 bases between. DNA of the CDR3: TGTGCCAGCAGTTTATGGGACTTAACGCAGTATTTT. The encoded protein is CASSLWDLTQYF.

This clone appeared a single time. The chain is built from TRBV27 and TRBJ2-6; 7 bases are a match to TRBD2. The CDR3 extends over 15 amino acids. The ends lost 8 bases at V and 4 bases at J; junction bases unmatched: 8. Per germline, CDR1 MNHEY and CDR2 SMNVEV (reference sequence). For the CDR3, the DNA is TGTGCCAGCTCCCCCTGGGGAGGGGGGGCCAACGTCCTGACTTTC. Translating gives CASSPWGGGANVLTF. The complete variable domain, with remaining parts taken from reference TRBV27 and TRBJ2-6, reads EAQVTQNPRYLITVTGKKLTVTCSQNMNHEYMSWYRQDPGLGLRQIYYSMNVEVTDKGDVPEGYKVSRKEKRNFPLILESPSPNQTSLYFCASSPWGGGANVLTFGAGSRLTVL.

The chain carries TRBV4-1 and TRBJ2-7, with 8 nucleotides matching TRBD1. After removal of 3 bases from V and 12 bases from J, the junction contained 7 bases not matched to a gene. Germline assignment: CDR1 MGHRA and CDR2 YSYEKL. The CDR3 length is 12 residues. Here the CDR3 reads CASSHSRDRLYF. CDR3 bases: TGCGCCAGCAGCCATTCCCGGGACAGGTTGTACTTC.

The chain is built from TRBV19 and TRBJ1-4; tentative D call: TRBD1 (5 bases). This CDR3 spans 17 amino acids. Trimming left V 5 bases short and J 5 bases short, with 21 bases between. Germline CDR1 reads LNHDA; CDR2 reads SQIVND (reference sequence). The DNA of the CDR3 is TGTGCCAGTAGTCTCAGAGGGACTACGAGCAGGAATGAAAAACTGTTTTTT. As protein: CASSLRGTTSRNEKLFF.

The chain uses TRBV29-1 and TRBJ2-2; 10 positions match TRBD1. This CDR3 spans 13 amino acids. Looked up from germline, CDR1 is SQVTM and CDR2 is ANQGSEA. With V trimmed by 6 bases and J by 4 bases, 2 bases remained unmatched. The CDR3 bases are TGCAGCGTAAGGACAGGGGGCACCGGGGAGCTGTTTTTT. Its translation is CSVRTGGTGELFF.

The rearrangement uses TRBV11-2 and TRBJ1-1, with D maybe TRBD1 (6 bases). The CDR3 consists of 15 residues. V dropped 11 bases and J dropped 4 bases, with 23 bases sitting between them. Germline V gene data show CDR1 as SGHAT and CDR2 as FQNNGV. CDR3 nucleotide sequence: TGTGCCGGGTCGTGGGAGGGGGAGAGGAGCACTGAAGCTTTCTTT. Its translation: CAGSWEGERSTEAFF. Based on the CDR3 plus reference TRBV11-2 and TRBJ1-1, the full variable domain is EAGVAQSPRYKIIEKRQSVAFWCNPISGHATLYWYQQILGQGPKLLIQFQNNGVVDDSQLPKDRFSAERLKGVDSTLKIQPAKLEDSAVYLCAGSWEGERSTEAFFGQGTRLTVV.

The V call is TRBV28, the J call TRBJ2-7; no firm D call. Germline CDR1 and CDR2: MDHEN and SYDVKM. With 7 bases removed from V and 0 bases from J, the gap between germline ends came to 16 bases. The CDR3 consists of 15 residues. CDR3 DNA sequence: TGTGCCAGCAACACACCTCAATCGGGCTCCTACGAGCAGTACTTC. Translation gives CASNTPQSGSYEQYF.

The gene calls are TRBV28 and TRBJ2-3; 11 bases are shared with TRBD2. From germline, CDR1 is MDHEN and CDR2 SYDVKM. Unmatched junction bases numbered 4, after V lost 7 bases and J lost 1 base. The CDR3 extends over 15 amino acids. The CDR3 loop is CASTSLAGGTDTQYF. CDR3 in DNA: TGTGCCAGCACTTCACTAGCGGGGGGCACAGATACGCAGTATTTT.

This chain joins TRBV7-9 and TRBJ1-2; no firm D call. The CDR3 loop spans 17 amino acids. The V and J ends lost 5 bases and 7 bases respectively, with 26 bases between them. Per the germline V gene, CDR1 is SEHNR and CDR2 is FQNEAQ (reference sequence). The CDR3 loop reads CASSPPRGENIFSGYTF. The CDR3 nucleotides read TGTGCCAGCAGCCCCCCTCGGGGAGAGAACATTTTTAGTGGCTACACCTTC.

This clone was detected a few times. The chain employs TRBV6-2 or TRBV6-3 and TRBJ1-5; D remains unclear. Trimming left V 0 bases short and J 1 base short, with 13 bases between. The CDR3 is 17 residues long. CDR1 and CDR2 (germline): MNHEY, SVGEGT. CDR3 amino acids: CASSYSRLRGSNQPQHF. In nucleotides, the CDR3 is TGTGCCAGCAGTTACTCGCGTCTGCGGGGAAGCAATCAGCCCCAGCATTTT.

The rearrangement joins TRBV13 to TRBJ1-2; 7 bases align to TRBD1. J gave up 4 bases and V 0 bases, and 8 bases lay outside the gene matches. Germline CDR1 PRHDT, CDR2 FYEKMQ (reference sequence). There are 16 residues in the CDR3. The CDR3 nucleotides read TGTGCCAGCAGCTTAGGTCGGACAGGAGGGCCCTATGGCTACACCTTC. Translation: CASSLGRTGGPYGYTF.

The V call is TRBV6-5, the J call TRBJ1-1; 7 bases line up with TRBD1. V lost 11 bases and J lost 10; bases outside the gene matches: 10. Looked up from germline, CDR1 is MNHEY and CDR2 is SVGAGI. CDR3 length: 11 residues. In DNA, the CDR3 is TGTGCCGGGATGACAGGGAAGGGAGCTTTCTTT. It translates to CAGMTGKGAFF.

The chain carries TRBV7-2 and TRBJ1-6; 7 bases align to TRBD1. This CDR3 has 14 residues. Germline CDR1 is SGHTA and CDR2 is FQGNSA. The V and J ends lost 1 base and 7 bases, in that order; junction bases with no gene match: 1. The CDR3 nucleotides are TGTGCCAGCAGCTTAGGAGGGGGCAATTCACCCCTCCACTTT. Amino acid sequence: CASSLGGGNSPLHF. Supplemented by reference TRBV7-2 and TRBJ1-6, the full variable domain reads GAGVSQSPSNKVTEKGKDVELRCDPISGHTALYWYRQSLGQGLEFLIYFQGNSAPDKSGLPSDRFSAERTGGSVSTLTIQRTQQEDSAVYLCASSLGGGNSPLHFGNGTRLTVT.

The chain joins TRBV10-1 to TRBJ2-4, with D perhaps matching TRBD1 (5 bases). This CDR3 spans 15 amino acids. Germline assignment: CDR1 WNHNN and CDR2 SYGVQD (reference sequence). V lost 6 bases and J lost 0, with 12 bases in between. The CDR3 DNA reads TGCGCCAGCAGAAAGACAGTCCTAGCCAAAAACATTCAGTACTTC. Translation gives CASRKTVLAKNIQYF.